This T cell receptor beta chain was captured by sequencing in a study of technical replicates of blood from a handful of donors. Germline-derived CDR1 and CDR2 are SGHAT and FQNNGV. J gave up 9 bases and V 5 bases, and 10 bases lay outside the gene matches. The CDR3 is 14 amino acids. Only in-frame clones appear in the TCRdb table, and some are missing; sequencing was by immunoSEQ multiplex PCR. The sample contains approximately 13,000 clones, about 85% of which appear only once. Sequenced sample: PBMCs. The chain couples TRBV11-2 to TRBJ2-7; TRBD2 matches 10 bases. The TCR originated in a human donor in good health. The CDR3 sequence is CASSDNHSGRMQYF. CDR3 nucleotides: TGTGCCAGCAGCGACAACCATAGCGGGAGGATGCAGTACTTC.